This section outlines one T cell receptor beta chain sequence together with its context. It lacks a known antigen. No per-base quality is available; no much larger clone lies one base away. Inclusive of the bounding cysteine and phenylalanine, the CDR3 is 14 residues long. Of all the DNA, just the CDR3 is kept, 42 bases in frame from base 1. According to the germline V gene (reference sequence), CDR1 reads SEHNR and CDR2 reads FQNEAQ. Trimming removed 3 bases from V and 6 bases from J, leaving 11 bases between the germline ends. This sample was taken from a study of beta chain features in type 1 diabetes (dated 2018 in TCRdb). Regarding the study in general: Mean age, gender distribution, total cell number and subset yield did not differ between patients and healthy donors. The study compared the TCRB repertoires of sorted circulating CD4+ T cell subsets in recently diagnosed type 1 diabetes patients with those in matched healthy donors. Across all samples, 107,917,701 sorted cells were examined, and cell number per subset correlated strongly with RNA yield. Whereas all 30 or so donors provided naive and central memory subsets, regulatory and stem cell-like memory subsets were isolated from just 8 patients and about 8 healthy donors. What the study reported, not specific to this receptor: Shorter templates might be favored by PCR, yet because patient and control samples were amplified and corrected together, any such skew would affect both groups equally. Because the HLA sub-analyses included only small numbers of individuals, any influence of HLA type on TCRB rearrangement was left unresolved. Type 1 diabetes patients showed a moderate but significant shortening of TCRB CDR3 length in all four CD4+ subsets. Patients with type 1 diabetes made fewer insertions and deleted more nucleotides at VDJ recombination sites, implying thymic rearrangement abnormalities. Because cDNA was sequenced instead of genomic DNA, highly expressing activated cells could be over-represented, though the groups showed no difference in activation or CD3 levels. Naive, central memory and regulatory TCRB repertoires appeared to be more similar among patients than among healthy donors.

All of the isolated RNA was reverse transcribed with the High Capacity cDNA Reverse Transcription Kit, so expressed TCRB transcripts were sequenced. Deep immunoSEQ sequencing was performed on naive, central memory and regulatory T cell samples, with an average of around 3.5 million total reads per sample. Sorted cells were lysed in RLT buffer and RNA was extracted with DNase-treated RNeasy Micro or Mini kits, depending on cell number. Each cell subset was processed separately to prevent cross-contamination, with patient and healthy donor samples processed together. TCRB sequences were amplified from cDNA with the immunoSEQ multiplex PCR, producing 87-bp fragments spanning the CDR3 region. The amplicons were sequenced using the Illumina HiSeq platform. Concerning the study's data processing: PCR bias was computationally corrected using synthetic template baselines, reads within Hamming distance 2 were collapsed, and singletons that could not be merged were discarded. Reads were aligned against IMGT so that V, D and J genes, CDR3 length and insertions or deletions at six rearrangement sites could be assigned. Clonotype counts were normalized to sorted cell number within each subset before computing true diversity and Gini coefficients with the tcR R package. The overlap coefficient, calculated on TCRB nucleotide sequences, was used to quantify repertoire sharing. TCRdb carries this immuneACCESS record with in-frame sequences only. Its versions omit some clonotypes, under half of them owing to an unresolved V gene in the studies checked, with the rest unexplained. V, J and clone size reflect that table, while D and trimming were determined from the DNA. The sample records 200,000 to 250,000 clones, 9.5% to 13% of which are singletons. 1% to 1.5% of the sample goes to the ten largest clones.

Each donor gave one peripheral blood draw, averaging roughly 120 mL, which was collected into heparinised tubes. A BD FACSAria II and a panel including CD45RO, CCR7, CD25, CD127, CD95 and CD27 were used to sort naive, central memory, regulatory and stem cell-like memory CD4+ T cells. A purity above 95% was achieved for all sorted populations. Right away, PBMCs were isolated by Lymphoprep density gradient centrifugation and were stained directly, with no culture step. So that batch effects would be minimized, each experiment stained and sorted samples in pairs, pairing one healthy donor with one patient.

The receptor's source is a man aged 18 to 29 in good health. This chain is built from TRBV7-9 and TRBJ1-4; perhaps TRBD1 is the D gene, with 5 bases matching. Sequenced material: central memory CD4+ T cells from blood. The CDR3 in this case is CASSFQGGDEKLFF. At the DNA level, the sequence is TGTGCCAGCAGCTTCCAGGGTGGGGATGAAAAACTGTTTTTT.